This TCR beta chain appears in the sequencing data of a study of T cell changes during pregnancy in multiple sclerosis. The ends lost 4 bases at V and 7 bases at J; junction bases unmatched: 9. Germline V gives CDR1 SGHNT, CDR2 YYREEE (reference sequence). The CDR3 consists of 16 residues. TCRdb keeps only in-frame clones here, not all; method: immunoSEQ multiplex PCR. The repertoire holds some 49,000 clones, with 92% as singletons. The sequencing used CD4+ T cells from peripheral blood mononuclear cells, collected in the second trimester of pregnancy. The chain links TRBV5-4 to TRBJ2-2; 11 bases fit TRBD2. This sequence was found in a female donor in good health, enrolled as a control in a pregnancy study. The CDR3 DNA follows: TGTGCCAGCAGCGCGACTAGCGGGACGAGTGGCGGGGAGCTGTTTTTT. Protein: CASSATSGTSGGELFF.